Shown below are 20 T cell receptor beta chains from a single sample sequenced in a study of beta chain features in type 1 diabetes. What was sequenced were expressed TCRB transcripts, since all of the isolated RNA had been reverse transcribed. Sequencing was performed with immunoSEQ multiplex PCR; in TCRdb, only in-frame clones are kept and a portion is missing. The data hold under 400,000 clones, with approximately 14% observed a single time. Sequencing was performed on central memory CD4+ T cells from blood. The receptors shown here come from a man aged 25-40 years in good health.

This clone was seen more than once but under ten times. The chain couples TRBV29-1 to TRBJ1-1, with TRBD1 as a possible D gene (6 bases). CDR3 size: 14 residues. The germline V gene has CDR1 SQVTM and CDR2 ANQGSEA. Trimming took off 4 bases at V and 4 bases at J, with 16 bases between the two ends. The CDR3 protein is CSVVPGAGSTEAFF. Written as DNA, the CDR3 is TGCAGCGTTGTCCCAGGGGCTGGTAGCACTGAAGCTTTCTTT.

V is TRBV5-6 and J is TRBJ2-7; D assignment may be TRBD1 or TRBD2 (6 bases each). Germline loops: CDR1 SGHDT, CDR2 YYEEEE. CDR3 length equals 14 residues. V lost 1 base and J 1 base, leaving 9 bases between the germline ends. CDR3 sequence: CASSLRGGSYEQYF. The CDR3 bases are TGTGCCAGCAGCTTGAGAGGGGGGTCCTACGAGCAGTACTTC.

The gene calls are TRBV2 and TRBJ2-4; no clear D gene. From germline, CDR1 is SNHLY and CDR2 FYNNEI. V lost 7 bases and J 5 bases, leaving 9 bases between the germline ends. The CDR3 length is 12 residues. The CDR3, as DNA: TGTGCCAGCAACCAAGGAGAAAACATTCAGTACTTC. Protein product: CASNQGENIQYF.

This clone was seen a handful of times. The chain recombines TRBV7-2 with TRBJ2-5, with 7 bases aligning to TRBD2. Germline V CDR1 and CDR2: SGHTA, FQGNSA. Losses at the gene ends were 1 base for V and 5 bases for J; bases not matched to a gene: 4. The CDR3 totals 14 residues. The CDR3, as DNA: TGTGCCAGCAGCTTAGGAGGACTAGAGGAGACCCAGTACTTC. As protein: CASSLGGLEETQYF.

The V gene is TRBV11-2, the J gene TRBJ2-7; D is ambiguous. CDR3 length: 14 residues. The germline V gene encodes CDR1 SGHAT and CDR2 FQNNGV. V gave up 5 bases and J gave up 4 bases, with 15 bases separating them. The CDR3: CASSAVRVAYEQYF. The CDR3 DNA reads TGTGCCAGCAGCGCCGTCCGGGTGGCGTACGAGCAGTACTTC.

This clone was counted a few times. The CDR3 here is CASSLTTRGQRISYNEQFF. The DNA for the CDR3 is TGCGCCAGCAGCTTAACAACGAGGGGACAGCGTATCTCCTACAATGAGCAGTTCTTC. The chain couples TRBV5-1 to TRBJ2-1; TRBD1 agrees at 7 bases. There are 19 residues in the CDR3. The J segment lost 0 bases and the V segment lost 2 bases, leaving 14 bases of the junction unmatched. From germline, CDR1 is SGHRS and CDR2 YFSETQ.

This sequence joins TRBV7-2 and TRBJ1-5; weak D call: TRBD1 (6 bases). Germline CDR1 SGHTA, CDR2 FQGNSA. V was pared by 5 bases and J by 1 base, with 9 bases between. CDR3 length: 14 amino acids. DNA for the CDR3: TGTGCCAGCAGCCAAGGACAGAGCAATCAGCCCCAGCATTTT. Translated, it gives CASSQGQSNQPQHF.

This clone was observed a handful of times. V is TRBV2 and J is TRBJ1-3, with D unclear. The V gene's germline CDR1 is SNHLY and CDR2 FYNNEI. V gave up 2 bases and J gave up 0 bases, with 11 bases separating them. This CDR3 is built from 16 residues. The CDR3 coding sequence is TGTGCCAGCAGTGAACAACACATGGACTCTGGAAACACCATATATTTT. It yields the protein CASSEQHMDSGNTIYF.

The V gene is TRBV28, the J gene TRBJ2-1; TRBD1 aligns across 8 bases. The CDR3 runs 19 residues. Per germline, CDR1 MDHEN and CDR2 SYDVKM. Trimming took 3 bases from V and 3 from J; bases not matched to a gene: 16. The CDR3 sequence: CASSFERVRGTGYYNEQFF. The CDR3 DNA sequence: TGTGCCAGCAGTTTTGAGAGAGTCCGCGGGACAGGCTACTACAATGAGCAGTTCTTC.

This clone was found a few times. The chain couples TRBV18 to TRBJ2-2; perhaps TRBD2 as D (5 bases). The ends were cut back, 2 bases at V and 5 bases at J, with 9 bases in the middle. Germline CDR1 KGHSH, CDR2 LQKENI. The CDR3 is made up of 14 amino acids. The DNA for the CDR3 is TGTGCCAGCTCACCAAAAGCGGTTACCGGGGAGCTGTTTTTT. Translation gives CASSPKAVTGELFF. Using reference TRBV18 and TRBJ2-2 for the parts outside the CDR3, the full variable domain is NAGVMQNPRHLVRRRGQEARLRCSPMKGHSHVYWYRQLPEEGLKFMVYLQKENIIDESGMPKERFSAEFPKEGPSILRIQQVVRGDSAAYFCASSPKAVTGELFFGEGSRLTVL.

There are a few counts of this clone. The chain recombines TRBV9 with TRBJ2-2; D not resolved. The CDR3 spans 15 residues. V lost 4 bases and J lost 0, with 10 bases in between. Germline loops: CDR1 SGDLS, CDR2 YYNGEE. The CDR3 here is CASSPKPSNTGELFF. The CDR3 DNA reads TGTGCCAGCAGCCCAAAACCTTCGAACACCGGGGAGCTGTTTTTT.

This clone has only a few counts. The chain combines TRBV5-8 with TRBJ1-3; maybe TRBD1 (5 bases). The CDR3 has 14 amino acids. In germline, CDR1 is SGHTS, CDR2 YDEGEE. V lost 0 bases to trimming and J lost 4 bases, with 8 bases between them. The CDR3 coding sequence is TGTGCCAGCAGCTTGGGCGGGGACGGAAACACCATATATTTT. The encoded protein is CASSLGGDGNTIYF.

This clone showed up many times. Other DNA sequences in the sample encode the same CDR3. The chain has TRBV7-6 and TRBJ2-5; TRBD2 aligns across 8 bases. Germline-derived CDR1 and CDR2 are SGHVS and FNYEAQ. With 5 bases clipped from V and 5 bases from J, the junction kept 7 bases outside the gene matches. The CDR3 totals 14 residues. The CDR3 nucleotides are TGTGCCAGCAGCCCGGGGGGGGCCAAGGAGACCCAGTACTTC. Protein: CASSPGGAKETQYF.

The CDR3 region has the DNA TGCGCCAGCAGCTTGGCGGGAGACCGGGGGCAGTATTTT. Its protein is CASSLAGDRGQYF. V and J are TRBV5-1 and TRBJ2-3, with D tentatively TRBD2 (6 bases). Germline CDR1 is SGHRS and CDR2 is YFSETQ. This CDR3 has 13 residues. The V gene lost 0 bases and the J gene lost 11 bases, with 13 bases spanning the gap.

This clone was observed a handful of times. The chain couples TRBV5-6 to TRBJ1-5; 8 positions agree with TRBD1. This CDR3 comprises 18 residues. With 6 bases clipped from V and 2 bases from J, the junction kept 16 bases outside the gene matches. Germline assignment: CDR1 SGHDT and CDR2 YYEEEE. CDR3: CASIIPGQERSCNQPQHF. DNA for the CDR3: TGTGCCAGCATCATCCCGGGACAGGAGAGATCGTGCAATCAGCCCCAGCATTTT.

This clone was seen a few times. The chain recombines TRBV11-2 with TRBJ2-4; D ambiguous. CDR1 SGHAT and CDR2 FQNNGV come from the germline V gene. Trimming pared 5 bases from V and 2 bases from J, leaving 10 bases between. The CDR3 runs 14 residues. This CDR3 is CASSPGLTKNIQYF. The DNA for the CDR3 is TGTGCCAGCAGCCCAGGCTTAACCAAAAACATTCAGTACTTC.

The chain combines TRBV6-4 with TRBJ2-5; 8 positions match TRBD1. V trimming: 10 bases; J trimming: 5 bases; junction bases outside the gene matches: 9. CDR1 MRHNA and CDR2 SNTAGT come from the germline V gene. The CDR3 extends over 13 amino acids. The CDR3 here is CANTTGEEETQYF. DNA of the CDR3: TGTGCCAATACGACAGGGGAGGAGGAGACCCAGTACTTC.

This sequence joins TRBV7-6 and TRBJ2-1, with 10 bases fitting TRBD2. The V segment lost 1 base and the J segment 3 bases; nucleotides outside the gene matches: 9. The CDR3 loop spans 18 amino acids. The germline V gene encodes CDR1 SGHVS and CDR2 FNYEAQ. CDR3 sequence (DNA): TGTGCCAGCAGCTTAGGCTTGGCTAGCGGGAGTCTCTACAATGAGCAGTTCTTC. It yields the protein CASSLGLASGSLYNEQFF.

V usage is TRBV7-4 and J usage is TRBJ2-1, with TRBD2 as a possible D gene (5 bases). This CDR3 has 12 amino acids. V dropped 5 bases and J dropped 10 bases, with 12 bases sitting between them. Germline CDR1 reads SGHVT; CDR2 reads SQSDAQ. The CDR3 loop is CASSHRWREQFF. DNA of the CDR3: TGTGCCAGCAGCCATAGGTGGAGGGAGCAGTTCTTC.

In its sample, this clone was seen a few times. The CDR3 DNA reads TGTGCCAGCAGAGACAGTCCTGGGGCCAACGTCCTGACTTTC. This translates into CASRDSPGANVLTF. The chain joins TRBV2 to TRBJ2-6, with D tentatively TRBD1 (5 bases). Looked up from germline, CDR1 is SNHLY and CDR2 is FYNNEI. V lost 6 bases and J lost 2, with 8 bases in between. The CDR3 sequence is 14 residues long.